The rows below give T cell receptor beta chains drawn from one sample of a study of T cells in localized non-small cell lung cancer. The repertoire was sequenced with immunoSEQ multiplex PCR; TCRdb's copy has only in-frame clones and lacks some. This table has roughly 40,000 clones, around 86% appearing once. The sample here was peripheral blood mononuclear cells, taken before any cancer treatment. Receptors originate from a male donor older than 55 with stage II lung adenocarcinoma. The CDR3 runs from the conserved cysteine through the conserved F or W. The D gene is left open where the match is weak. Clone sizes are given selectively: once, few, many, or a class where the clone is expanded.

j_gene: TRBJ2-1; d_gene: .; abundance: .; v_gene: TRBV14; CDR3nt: TGTGCCAGCAGACGACAGGGAGGATACAATGAGCAGTTCTTC; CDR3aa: CASRRQGGYNEQFF
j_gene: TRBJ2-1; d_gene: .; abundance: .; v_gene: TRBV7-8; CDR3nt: TGTGCCAGCAGCTCCGAGGTTGTGGGGAATGAGCAGTTCTTC; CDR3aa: CASSSEVVGNEQFF
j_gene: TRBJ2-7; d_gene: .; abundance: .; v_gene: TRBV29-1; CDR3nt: TGCAGCGTTGGAGGGTCCTACGAGCAGTACTTC; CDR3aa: CSVGGSYEQYF
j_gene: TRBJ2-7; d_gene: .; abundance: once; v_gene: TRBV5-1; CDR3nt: TGCGCCAGCAGCTTGGACCCGGCTGTAAACGAGCAGTACTTC; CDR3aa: CASSLDPAVNEQYF
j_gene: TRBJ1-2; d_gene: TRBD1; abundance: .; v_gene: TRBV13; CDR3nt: TGTGCCAGCAGCTTAGGCCAGGCGGGACAGGAGATTTCAAACTATGGCTACACCTTC; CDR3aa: CASSLGQAGQEISNYGYTF
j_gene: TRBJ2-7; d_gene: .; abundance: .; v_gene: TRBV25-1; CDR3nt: TGTGCCAGCAGTGATTACACAGGGTCCCGACCCTACGAGCAGTACTTC; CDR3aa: CASSDYTGSRPYEQYF
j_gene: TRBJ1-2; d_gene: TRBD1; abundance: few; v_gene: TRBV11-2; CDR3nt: TGTGCCAGCAGCTTAGTCCGGACAGGCCTCTCCTACACCTTC; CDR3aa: CASSLVRTGLSYTF
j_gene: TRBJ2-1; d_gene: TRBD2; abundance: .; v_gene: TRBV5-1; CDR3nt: TGCGCCAGCACCCTACTAGCGGGGTCCCCTAACAATGAGCAGTTCTTC; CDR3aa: CASTLLAGSPNNEQFF
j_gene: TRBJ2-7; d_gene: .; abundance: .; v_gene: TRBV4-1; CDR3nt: TGCGCCAGCAGCCTTCGGACAGCCCCGGACTACGAGCAGTACTTC; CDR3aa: CASSLRTAPDYEQYF
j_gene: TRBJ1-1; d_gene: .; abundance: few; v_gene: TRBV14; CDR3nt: TGTGCCAGCAGCCAAGCCTATTTCCGGACTGAAGCTTTCTTT; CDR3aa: CASSQAYFRTEAFF
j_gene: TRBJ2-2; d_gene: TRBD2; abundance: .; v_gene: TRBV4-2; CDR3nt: TGTGCCAGCAGCCAAGATCGCGGGGAGGGAGGCCCCGGGGAGCTGTTTTTT; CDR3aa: CASSQDRGEGGPGELFF
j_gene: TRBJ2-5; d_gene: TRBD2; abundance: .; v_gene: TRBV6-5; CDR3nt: TGTGCCAGCAGTTATTGGGGACTACTAGACGAGACCCAGTACTTC; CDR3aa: CASSYWGLLDETQYF
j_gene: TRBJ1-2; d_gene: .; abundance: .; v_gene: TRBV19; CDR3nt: TGTGCCAGTAGTATAGATACGGGTTCCAAAAATGGCTACACCTTC; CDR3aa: CASSIDTGSKNGYTF
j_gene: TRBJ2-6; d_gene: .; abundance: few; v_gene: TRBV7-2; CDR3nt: TGTGCCAGCAGCCAGAGGGGCGCAGGCTTTGGGGCCAACGTCCTGACTTTC; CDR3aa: CASSQRGAGFGANVLTF
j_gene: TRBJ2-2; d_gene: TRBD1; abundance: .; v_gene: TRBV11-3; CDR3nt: TGTGCCAGCAGCTTAGGGGGACAGAGGAGTGCCGGGGAGCTGTTTTTT; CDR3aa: CASSLGGQRSAGELFF
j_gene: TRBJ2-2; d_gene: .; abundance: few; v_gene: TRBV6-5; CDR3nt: TGTGCCAGCAGTTTCTCGACAGAGGCTCGGGAGCTGTTTTTT; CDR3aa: CASSFSTEARELFF
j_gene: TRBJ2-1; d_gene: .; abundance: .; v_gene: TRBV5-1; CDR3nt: TGCGCCAGCAGCTTAGGGGGGCTCAATGAGCAGTTCTTC; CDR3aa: CASSLGGLNEQFF
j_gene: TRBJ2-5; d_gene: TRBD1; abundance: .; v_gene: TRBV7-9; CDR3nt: TGTGCCAGCAGCCAGGGGGTATTGAGACAAGAGACCCAGTACTTC; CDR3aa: CASSQGVLRQETQYF
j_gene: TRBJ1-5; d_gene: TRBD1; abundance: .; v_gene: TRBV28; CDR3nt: TGTGCCAGCAGCCTAACAAAGGGGGCGTGGCAGGGGGCCCAGCCCCAGCATTTT; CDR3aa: CASSLTKGAWQGAQPQHF
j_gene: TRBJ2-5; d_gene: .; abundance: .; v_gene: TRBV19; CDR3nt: TGTGCCAGTAGTACCGGACCTGGGATCCAAGAGACCCAGTACTTC; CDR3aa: CASSTGPGIQETQYF
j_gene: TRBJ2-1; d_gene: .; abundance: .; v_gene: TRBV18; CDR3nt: TGTGCCAGCTCACTTCAAAGGAGAGCGGAGCAGTTCTTC; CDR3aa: CASSLQRRAEQFF
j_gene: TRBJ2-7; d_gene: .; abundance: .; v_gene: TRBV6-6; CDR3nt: TGTGCCAGCAGGGCGGACAGCTACGAGCAGTACTTC; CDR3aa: CASRADSYEQYF
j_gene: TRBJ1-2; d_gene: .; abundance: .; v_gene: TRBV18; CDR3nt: TGTGCCAGCAGAAGACAGGCAGCTAACTATGGCTACACCTTC; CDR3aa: CASRRQAANYGYTF
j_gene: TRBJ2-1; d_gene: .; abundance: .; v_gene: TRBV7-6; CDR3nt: TGTGCCAGCAGCTCCGATCCGGCGGGCCAATCCAATGAGCAGTTCTTC; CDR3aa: CASSSDPAGQSNEQFF
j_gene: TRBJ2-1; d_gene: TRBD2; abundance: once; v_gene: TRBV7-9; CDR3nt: TGTGCCAGCAGCACTACTAGCGTGGGTGAGCAGTTCTTC; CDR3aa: CASSTTSVGEQFF
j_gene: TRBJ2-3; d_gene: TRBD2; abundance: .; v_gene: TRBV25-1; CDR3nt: TGTGCCAGCAGTGGCCGGGGGGGTTCTTTGGATACGCAGTATTTT; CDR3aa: CASSGRGGSLDTQYF
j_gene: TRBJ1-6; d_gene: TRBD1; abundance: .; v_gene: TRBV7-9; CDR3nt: TGTGCCAGCAGCGCGGACAGGGTAGGGTCACCCCTCCACTTT; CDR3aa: CASSADRVGSPLHF
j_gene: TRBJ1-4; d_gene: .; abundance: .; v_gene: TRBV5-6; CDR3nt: TGTGCCAGCAGCTCTCCGTCTGAAGAAAAACTGTTTTTT; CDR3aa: CASSSPSEEKLFF
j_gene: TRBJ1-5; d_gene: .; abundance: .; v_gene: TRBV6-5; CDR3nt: TGTGCCAGCGCGATCCGACAATGGAGCAATCAGCCCCAGCATTTT; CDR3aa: CASAIRQWSNQPQHF